This passage covers 8 T cell receptor beta chains from one sample sequenced in a study of vaccination and CD4 T cells after COVID-19. With the Oncomine TCR Beta short-read assay, DNA from cultured CD4+ T cells was sequenced. TCRdb re-derived calls from the PCR reads in MiXCR, one entry per CDR3 protein. The sample yields roughly 5,000 distinct CDR3 sequences, around 45% seen once. No antigen has been identified for these receptors. Documented treatment: roughly ten-day PBMC culture with coronavirus spike peptide pools or control peptides (ViraFEST assay). The specimen was CD4+ T cells from blood, cultured in vitro. Receptors were obtained from a human donor who had recovered from COVID-19.

V is TRBV20-1 and J is TRBJ2-3, with 7 positions matching TRBD2. The CDR3 consists of 12 residues. The ends lost 2 bases at V and 5 bases at J; junction bases unmatched: 1. The V gene's germline CDR1 is DFQATT and CDR2 SNEGSKA (reference sequence). The chain's CDR3 is CSARTGGDTQYF. The CDR3 DNA reads as TGCAGTGCTAGAACGGGGGGAGATACGCAGTATTTT.

A single count supports this clonotype. The rearrangement links TRBV12-3 or TRBV12-4 to TRBJ2-1; no reliable D call. Trimming left V 2 bases short and J 6 bases short, with 8 bases between. The CDR3 sequence is 13 residues long. For the CDR3, the DNA is TGTGCCAGCAGTTTACGAGTGGGCAATGAGCAGTTCTTC. It codes for CASSLRVGNEQFF.

This chain uses TRBV6-1 with TRBJ1-4, with 10 bases lining up with TRBD1. The CDR3 loop spans 14 amino acids. Germline assignment: CDR1 MNHNS and CDR2 SASEGT. Trimming cost V 8 bases and J 7 bases; bases outside gene matches: 7. CDR3 in amino acids: CASLPGTGAEKLFF. Here the CDR3 DNA reads TGTGCCAGCCTGCCCGGGACAGGGGCTGAAAAACTGTTTTTT.

The chain is built from TRBV7-8 and TRBJ1-6; 7 bases line up with TRBD1. CDR1 and CDR2 from the germline V gene are SGHVS and FQNEAQ. With 2 bases clipped from V and 10 bases from J, the junction kept 11 bases outside the gene matches. This CDR3 is built from 16 residues. The CDR3 spells CASSLLTGPGQSPLHF. The CDR3 DNA reads as TGTGCCAGCAGCTTACTGACAGGGCCTGGGCAATCACCCCTCCACTTT. The full variable domain, with the rest looked up from reference TRBV7-8 and TRBJ1-6, is GAGVSQSPRYKVAKRGQDVALRCDPISGHVSLFWYQQALGQGPEFLTYFQNEAQLDKSGLPSDRFFAERPEGSVSTLKIQRTQQEDSAVYLCASSLLTGPGQSPLHFGNGTRLTVT.

The chain recombines TRBV11-3 with TRBJ1-6; D may be TRBD1 (6 bases). CDR1 SGHNT and CDR2 YENEEA come from the germline V gene. The V gene lost 5 bases and the J gene lost 8 bases, with 10 bases spanning the gap. CDR3 length: 13 amino acids. The CDR3 sequence: CASSIWTDSPLHF. CDR3 coding DNA: TGTGCCAGCAGCATTTGGACAGATTCACCCCTCCACTTT.

Here the CDR3 reads CASSRTGSGNTIYF. In DNA form, the CDR3 reads TGTGCCAGCAGTAGGACAGGCTCTGGAAACACCATATATTTT. The chain has TRBV6-1 and TRBJ1-3; 7 positions agree with TRBD1. J was trimmed by 0 bases and V by 5 bases; bases with no gene match: 1. The CDR3 runs to 14 residues. Germline CDR1 is MNHNS and CDR2 is SASEGT.

This chain links TRBV6-5 with TRBJ1-2; 7 positions agree with TRBD1. V shed 0 bases and J 4 bases; nucleotides not matched to a gene: 5. Germline V gives CDR1 MNHEY, CDR2 SVGAGI. CDR3 length equals 15 residues. The CDR3 is CASSYSRGGIYGYTF. The DNA for the CDR3 is TGTGCCAGCAGTTACTCCAGGGGGGGCATCTATGGCTACACCTTC.

By frequency in the sample, this clonotype is medium-sized. The chain couples TRBV11-3 to TRBJ2-5; 12 bases agree with TRBD2. CDR1 and CDR2 (germline): SGHNT, YENEEA. Trimming cost V 5 bases and J 7 bases; bases outside gene matches: 11. CDR3 length equals 16 residues. The CDR3 sequence: CASSLASGRAFVTQYF. Here the CDR3 DNA reads TGTGCCAGCAGCCTTGCTAGCGGGAGGGCATTCGTGACCCAGTACTTC.